The entry below describes one TCR beta chain. Its antigen specificity is not known. The input lacks base qualities; no much larger clone sits a single base away. Deletion took 6 bases off V and 3 bases off J, with a span of 9 bases between the germline ends. CDR1 is given as ENHRY and CDR2 as SYGVKD, both from the germline V gene. The CDR3 starts with the cysteine, ends with the phenylalanine, and has 13 residues. Of the read, only the CDR3 DNA is kept; its 39 bases are in frame from base 1. The immunoSEQ Assay, a bias-controlled multiplex PCR, was used to amplify TCRbeta CDR3 regions from genomic DNA. On the study's bioinformatics: Nucleated cell counts per sample were estimated from amplification of reference gene primers within the assay. To quantify the absolute abundance of each unique TCRbeta CDR3 rearrangement, sequence reads were collapsed and filtered. For each sample, productive Simpson clonality was calculated as the square root of Simpson's diversity index over productive rearrangements. Imported from immuneACCESS, the table was reduced by TCRdb to in-frame sequences with V and J called. These copies leave out some clones; in studies compared against another copy, an unresolved V gene accounts for under half, and the cause of the remainder is not known. V, J and clone size are taken as reported in that table, and D and trimming were inferred from the DNA itself. Recorded for this sample are under 300,000 clones; just over 90% of them occurred a single time. The ten biggest clones cover approximately 2.5% of the sample.

The sample is drawn from a study of blood T cell repertoires in COVID-19 (dated by TCRdb to 2018 to 2021). Some background on the complete study: Samples from collaborators originated in the United States, Italy and Spain and spanned both the acute and convalescent phases of COVID-19. The prospective study material was composed of cDNA or gDNA derived from T cells, B-cell-depleted T cells, or PBMCs. Subjects who had been exposed to COVID-19, were actively infected with it, or had recovered from it provided the deeply sampled blood TCRbeta repertoires that made up the dataset. The repertoires were released in a freely available public database meant as a resource for research on the immune response to SARS-CoV-2. The samples were drawn from the first 160 participants of the ongoing ImmuneRACE study and from 1,254 subjects provided by 6 global collaborators. A de-identified subject ID, COVID-19 status, age in years and sex were almost always included in the sample metadata. Where HLA class I and class II types were available, the types were taken from metadata supplied by the sample provider, not from assay-based typing. Beyond this particular receptor, the publication reports: The amount of clinical and demographic metadata varied by source and participant and was provided uncurated.

Enrolling through a virtual design, the prospective study's participants ranged in age from about 18 to 100 years and lived across 24 United States geographic areas. Cohort assignment in the prospective study relied on participant-reported clinical history from a screening survey and a study questionnaire. In the prospective study, whole blood, serum and a nasopharyngeal or oropharyngeal swab were collected from each participant by mobile phlebotomists. Participants in the prospective study had the option to provide additional blood draws and questionnaires over an approximately 2-month period. Blood samples from the prospective study were shipped frozen or at room temperature prior to DNA extraction.

The TCR was taken from a middle-aged woman with acute COVID-19. The chain couples TRBV10-3 to TRBJ1-5; the D gene remains uncertain. Sequencing was performed on PBMCs or T cells enriched from blood (not recorded which). For the CDR3, the sequence is CAIRGGFNQPQHF. Here is the DNA: TGTGCCATCAGGGGAGGGTTCAATCAGCCCCAGCATTTT.